Below are 6 T cell receptor beta chains sequenced from a single sample in a study of blood T cell repertoires in COVID-19. Using immunoSEQ multiplex PCR, the repertoire was profiled, and TCRdb retains in-frame clones only, with some absent. The repertoire holds 200,000 to 250,000 clones, with approximately 86% as singletons. Sequenced sample: PBMCs or T cells enriched from blood (not recorded which). These receptors originate from a woman aged 40 to 55 with acute COVID-19.

The chain employs TRBV24-1 and TRBJ2-5, with 8 bases fitting TRBD2. J lost 5 bases, V lost 3 bases, and 4 bases had no gene match. This CDR3 has 14 residues. CDR1 KGHDR and CDR2 SFDVKD come from the germline V gene. CDR3 amino acids: CATSDPAGVETQYF. CDR3 nucleotides: TGTGCCACCAGTGATCCAGCGGGAGTCGAGACCCAGTACTTC.

V and J are TRBV28 and TRBJ1-2, with TRBD1 matching over 8 bases. The CDR3 extends over 16 amino acids. Trimming took 3 bases from V and 4 from J; bases not matched to a gene: 10. In germline, CDR1 is MDHEN, CDR2 SYDVKM. The CDR3 region is CASSLVGDRTSYGYTF. The CDR3 region has the DNA TGTGCCAGCAGTTTGGTGGGGGACAGGACTTCCTATGGCTACACCTTC.

The chain has TRBV7-9 and TRBJ1-4, with TRBD1 identical over 9 bases. CDR1 and CDR2 from the germline V gene are SEHNR and FQNEAQ (reference sequence). The CDR3 runs to 13 residues. V lost 8 bases, J lost 6 bases, and 4 bases stayed unmatched. CDR3 amino acids: CASLRDRDEKLFF. CDR3 DNA sequence: TGTGCCAGCCTGAGGGACAGGGATGAAAAACTGTTTTTT.

The chain couples TRBV27 to TRBJ2-7, with 10 bases fitting TRBD1. The length of the CDR3 is 15 residues. CDR1 is MNHEY, CDR2 SMNVEV, per germline (reference sequence). J gave up 0 bases and V 6 bases, and 5 bases lay outside the gene matches. CDR3 DNA: TGTGCCAGCAGCCGGACAGGGGGAGTCTCCTACGAGCAGTACTTC. Its translation: CASSRTGGVSYEQYF.

The gene calls are TRBV6-5 and TRBJ2-7; TRBD2 might be the D (6 bases). This CDR3 is built from 13 residues. The germline V and J ends were trimmed by 7 bases and 3 bases, with 13 bases remaining between them. CDR1 and CDR2 (germline): MNHEY, SVGAGI. The CDR3 here is CASKTSFHYEQYF. As DNA, the CDR3 is TGTGCCAGCAAAACTAGCTTTCACTACGAGCAGTACTTC.

V gene TRBV7-9 combines with J gene TRBJ2-7; 7 positions match TRBD1. The J segment lost 3 bases and the V segment lost 0 bases, leaving 5 bases of the junction unmatched. Germline loops: CDR1 SEHNR, CDR2 FQNEAQ (reference sequence). The CDR3 covers 15 residues. CDR3 sequence: CASSLALGGYYEQYF. CDR3 nucleotide sequence: TGTGCCAGCAGCTTAGCGCTAGGGGGCTACTACGAGCAGTACTTC.